This T cell receptor (beta chain) was retrieved from a study of identical twins. This CDR3 comprises 13 residues. The V and J ends lost 2 bases and 5 bases, in that order; junction bases with no gene match: 3. Germline loops: CDR1 SGHTA, CDR2 FQGTGA. TCRdb called the 5' RACE reads again in MiXCR, with one record for every CDR3 protein. The sample has roughly 690,000 distinct CDR3 sequences, around 6% seen once. In this sample, this clonotype turned up many times. The receptor was isolated from a man aged 18 to 35 in good health. V usage is TRBV7-3 and J usage is TRBJ2-7, with 7 bases lining up with TRBD2. The sequencing input was naive T cells sorted from blood. CDR3 bases: TGTGCCAGCAGCTTACTGGGGGGGGACGAGCAGTACTTC. Protein product: CASSLLGGDEQYF.